These 12 T cell receptor beta chains share one sample of origin, sequenced in a study of cytomegalovirus exposure and HLA in healthy donors. The PCR used 60 Vbeta and 13 Jbeta primers. Some clones are missing from TCRdb's copy, which holds only in-frame ones; the method was immunoSEQ multiplex PCR. This sample has approximately 140,000 clones; 55% to 80% occur once, and the top ten carry around 1.2%. The sample comprised PBMCs. Source of these receptors: a middle-aged woman in good health and CMV-seronegative.

The rearrangement joins TRBV19 to TRBJ2-5, with a weak D call TRBD2 (5 bases). The CDR3 has 15 residues. Germline V CDR1 and CDR2: LNHDA, SQIVND (reference sequence). Trimming removed 5 bases at V and 1 base at J, with 14 bases between. CDR3 region: CASSLSLRGQETQYF. The CDR3 DNA reads as TGTGCCAGTAGTCTGTCACTCCGGGGCCAAGAGACCCAGTACTTC. Using reference TRBV19 and TRBJ2-5 for the parts outside the CDR3, the full variable domain is DGGITQSPKYLFRKEGQNVTLSCEQNLNHDAMYWYRQDPGQGLRLIYYSQIVNDFQKGDIAEGYSVSREKKESFPLTVTSAQKNPTAFYLCASSLSLRGQETQYFGPGTRLLVL.

This sequence joins TRBV9 and TRBJ2-1; 10 bases fit TRBD1. The V gene's germline CDR1 is SGDLS and CDR2 YYNGEE. This CDR3 contains 14 residues. The V segment lost 4 bases and the J segment 5 bases; nucleotides outside the gene matches: 3. The DNA of the CDR3 is TGTGCCAGCAGCAGGGGACAGGGGAACAATGAGCAGTTCTTC. Encoded protein: CASSRGQGNNEQFF. The full variable domain, with the rest looked up from reference TRBV9 and TRBJ2-1, is DSGVTQTPKHLITATGQRVTLRCSPRSGDLSVYWYQQSLDQGLQFLIQYYNGEERAKGNILERFSAQQFPDLHSELNLSSLELGDSALYFCASSRGQGNNEQFFGPGTRLTVL.

The chain couples TRBV4-2 to TRBJ2-3; no firm D call. This CDR3 contains 14 residues. Germline V lookup: CDR1 LGHNA, CDR2 YNFKEQ. The V and J ends lost 0 bases and 2 bases respectively, with 6 bases between them. The DNA of the CDR3 is TGTGCCAGCAGCCAAGAACTCGACACAGATACGCAGTATTTT. This gives the protein CASSQELDTDTQYF.

The rearrangement links TRBV28 to TRBJ1-6; TRBD1 aligns across 8 bases. With V trimmed by 4 bases and J by 8 bases, 7 bases remained unmatched. Germline V gene lookup returns CDR1 MDHEN and CDR2 SYDVKM. The length of the CDR3 is 15 residues. The CDR3, as DNA: TGTGCCAGCAGTTCTGGGGGGACAGGAGATTCACCCCTCCACTTT. Residues: CASSSGGTGDSPLHF.

The rearrangement joins TRBV9 to TRBJ1-2; 10 nucleotides align to TRBD1. Germline V gene sequence: CDR1 SGDLS, CDR2 YYNGEE. The CDR3 has 15 amino acids. Unmatched junction bases numbered 8, after V lost 3 bases and J lost 6 bases. CDR3 DNA sequence: TGTGCCAGCAGCGCCCCTTCGGGACAGGGGAATGGCTACACCTTC. This translates into CASSAPSGQGNGYTF.

The rearrangement uses TRBV4-1 and TRBJ1-5; D remains unclear. This CDR3 has 15 amino acids. The ends were cut back, 1 base at V and 2 bases at J, with 9 bases in the middle. Germline V CDR1 and CDR2: MGHRA, YSYEKL. The CDR3: CASSQGVEGNQPQHF. CDR3 sequence (DNA): TGCGCCAGCAGCCAAGGAGTCGAAGGCAATCAGCCCCAGCATTTT.

The chain employs TRBV15 and TRBJ1-1, with D hard to call. The CDR3 totals 16 residues. Germline CDR1 is LNHNV and CDR2 is YYDKDF (reference sequence). Trimming removed 4 bases at V and 1 base at J, with 16 bases between. CDR3 DNA sequence: TGTGCCACCAGCACCCTCGCTGGACTCACGAACACTGAAGCTTTCTTT. It codes for CATSTLAGLTNTEAFF.

This chain's CDR3 is CASSQDTGQGSYEQYF. For the CDR3, the DNA is TGCGCCAGCAGCCAAGATACGGGACAGGGTTCCTACGAGCAGTACTTC. This chain connects TRBV4-1 to TRBJ2-7; TRBD1 matches 9 bases. This CDR3 spans 16 amino acids. The ends lost 0 bases at V and 1 base at J; junction bases unmatched: 4. CDR1 is MGHRA and CDR2 is YSYEKL in the germline V gene.

The chain is built from TRBV2 and TRBJ2-2; the match to TRBD2 covers 12 bases. CDR3 length equals 15 residues. Germline CDR1 is SNHLY and CDR2 is FYNNEI. V gave up 6 bases and J gave up 6 bases; unmatched junction bases: 5. DNA for the CDR3: TGTGCCAGCAGCCTAGCGGGGGGGACGGCCGGGGAGCTGTTTTTT. Encoded protein: CASSLAGGTAGELFF. The full variable domain, its missing parts supplied by reference TRBV2 and TRBJ2-2, is EPEVTQTPSHQVTQMGQEVILRCVPISNHLYFYWYRQILGQKVEFLVSFYNNEISEKSEIFDDQFSVERPDGSNFTLKIRSTKLEDSAMYFCASSLAGGTAGELFFGEGSRLTVL.

The J gene is TRBJ1-2, the V gene TRBV9; 9 bases line up with TRBD1. This CDR3 region has 15 residues. CDR1 and CDR2 (germline): SGDLS, YYNGEE. The trim removed 2 bases at V and 6 bases at J, leaving 8 bases unmatched. CDR3 residues: CASSVGDRAGDGYTF. The CDR3 coding sequence is TGTGCCAGCAGCGTGGGGGACAGGGCAGGGGATGGCTACACCTTC.

This clone was seen more than once but under ten times. The genes are TRBV6-1 and TRBJ2-7, with TRBD1 matching over 9 bases. V was pared by 6 bases and J by 2 bases, with 8 bases of the junction left unmatched. Germline CDR1 reads MNHNS; CDR2 reads SASEGT. The CDR3 consists of 15 residues. CDR3 coding DNA: TGTGCCAGCAGGAGGGACAGGGAAAGCCCCTACGAGCAGTACTTC. Protein: CASRRDRESPYEQYF.

The V and J genes are TRBV7-9 and TRBJ1-2; 7 nucleotides line up with TRBD1. This CDR3 has 16 amino acids. The germline CDR1 and CDR2 sequences are SEHNR and FQNEAQ (reference sequence). J gave up 4 bases and V 5 bases, and 13 bases lay outside the gene matches. The DNA of the CDR3 is TGTGCCAGCAGCCACGGACAGGTGCCTACCCGCTATGGCTACACCTTC. Translated, it gives CASSHGQVPTRYGYTF.